The present entry profiles one T cell receptor beta chain with its context. This sample is part of a study of T cell changes during pregnancy in multiple sclerosis. This table comes from immunoSEQ multiplex PCR, and its TCRdb copy is limited to in-frame clones, with some not included. This repertoire shows some 120,000 clones, approximately 96% found once; its top ten account for less than 0.55%. V trimming: 1 base; J trimming: 5 bases; junction bases outside the gene matches: 10. The CDR3 sequence is 17 residues long. The germline gives CDR1 SGHRS, CDR2 YFSETQ. The sequences come from peripheral blood, collected after pregnancy. This chain links TRBV5-1 with TRBJ2-3; 10 nucleotides match TRBD1. The receptor's source is a female donor with multiple sclerosis, enrolled in a pregnancy study. The CDR3: CASSLTQDRGKEDTQYF. In DNA, the CDR3 is TGCGCCAGCAGCTTGACTCAGGACAGGGGGAAGGAAGATACGCAGTATTTT. Full variable domain (missing parts from reference TRBV5-1 and TRBJ2-3): KAGVTQTPRYLIKTRGQQVTLSCSPISGHRSVSWYQQTPGQGLQFLFEYFSETQRNKGNFPGRFSGRQFSNSRSEMNVSTLELGDSALYLCASSLTQDRGKEDTQYFGPGTRLTVL.